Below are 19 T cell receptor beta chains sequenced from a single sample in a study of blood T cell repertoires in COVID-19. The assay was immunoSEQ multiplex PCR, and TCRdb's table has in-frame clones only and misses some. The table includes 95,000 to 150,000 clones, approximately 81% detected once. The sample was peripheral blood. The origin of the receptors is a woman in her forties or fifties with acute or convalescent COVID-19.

CDR3 amino acids: CASSPVGLAGGNEQFF. CDR3 sequence (DNA): TGTGCCAGCAGTCCGGTCGGCCTAGCGGGAGGGAATGAGCAGTTCTTC. The J gene is TRBJ2-1, the V gene TRBV28, with 12 bases aligning to TRBD2. CDR3 size: 16 residues. From germline, CDR1 is MDHEN and CDR2 SYDVKM. The V and J ends lost 5 bases and 7 bases, in that order; junction bases with no gene match: 9.

The chain's CDR3 is CASSLGTSGRWKETQYF. In DNA form, the CDR3 reads TGTGCCAGCAGTTTAGGGACTAGCGGGAGGTGGAAAGAGACCCAGTACTTC. The chain combines TRBV27 with TRBJ2-5; TRBD2 agrees at 15 bases. Germline CDR1 is MNHEY and CDR2 is SMNVEV (reference sequence). V lost 2 bases to trimming and J lost 3 bases; unmatched junction nucleotides: 4. CDR3 size: 17 residues.

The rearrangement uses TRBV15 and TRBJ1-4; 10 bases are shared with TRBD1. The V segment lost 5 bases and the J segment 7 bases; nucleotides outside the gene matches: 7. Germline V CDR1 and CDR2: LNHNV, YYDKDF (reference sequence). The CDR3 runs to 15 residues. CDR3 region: CATSGWDRGSEKLFF. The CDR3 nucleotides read TGTGCCACCAGCGGATGGGACAGGGGAAGTGAAAAACTGTTTTTT.

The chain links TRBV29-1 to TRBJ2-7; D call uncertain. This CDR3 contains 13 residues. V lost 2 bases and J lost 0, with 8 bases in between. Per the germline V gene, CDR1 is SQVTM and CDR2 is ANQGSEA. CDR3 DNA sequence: TGCAGCGTTGAAAATCGTAGCTCCTACGAGCAGTACTTC. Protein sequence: CSVENRSSYEQYF.

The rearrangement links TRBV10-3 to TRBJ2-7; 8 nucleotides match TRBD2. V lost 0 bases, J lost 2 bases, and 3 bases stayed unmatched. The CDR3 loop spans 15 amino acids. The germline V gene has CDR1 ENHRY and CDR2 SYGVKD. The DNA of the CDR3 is TGTGCCATCAGTGAGTCCGGGGGGGGTCCCTACGAGCAGTACTTC. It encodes CAISESGGGPYEQYF.

CDR3 bases: TGTGCCAGCAGCGTAGCGGCAGGGGGAGGCACAGATACGCAGTATTTT. Its protein product is CASSVAAGGGTDTQYF. The chain is built from TRBV9 and TRBJ2-3; TRBD1 aligns across 7 bases. Germline CDR1 reads SGDLS; CDR2 reads YYNGEE. CDR3 size: 16 residues. Trimming at V came to 0 bases and at J to 1 base, leaving 5 bases not matched to a gene.

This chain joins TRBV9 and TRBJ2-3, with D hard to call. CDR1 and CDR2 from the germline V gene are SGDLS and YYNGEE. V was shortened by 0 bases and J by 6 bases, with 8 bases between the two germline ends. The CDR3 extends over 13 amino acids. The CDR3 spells CASSVAAGDTQYF. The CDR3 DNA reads TGTGCCAGCAGCGTAGCTGCCGGGGATACGCAGTATTTT.

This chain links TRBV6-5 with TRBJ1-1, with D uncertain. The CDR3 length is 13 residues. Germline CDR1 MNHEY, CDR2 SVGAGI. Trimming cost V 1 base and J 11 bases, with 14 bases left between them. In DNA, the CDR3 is TGTGCCAGCAGTTACTTAACCGGGGTAGGGGCTTTCTTT. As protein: CASSYLTGVGAFF.

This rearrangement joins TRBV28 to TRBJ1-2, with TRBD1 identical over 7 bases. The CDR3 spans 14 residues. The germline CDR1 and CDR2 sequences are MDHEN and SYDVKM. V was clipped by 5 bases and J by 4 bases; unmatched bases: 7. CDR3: CASSDPGQSYGYTF. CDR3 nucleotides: TGTGCCAGCAGTGACCCGGGACAGAGCTATGGCTACACCTTC.

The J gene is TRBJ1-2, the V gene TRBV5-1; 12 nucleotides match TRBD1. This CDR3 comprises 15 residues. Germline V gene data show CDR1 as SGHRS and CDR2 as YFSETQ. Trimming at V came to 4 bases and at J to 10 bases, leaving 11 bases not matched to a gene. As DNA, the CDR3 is TGCGCCAGCAGCGGGGGGACAGGGGGCCGGGAAACCTACACCTTC. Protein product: CASSGGTGGRETYTF. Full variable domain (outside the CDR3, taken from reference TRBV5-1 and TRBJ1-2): KAGVTQTPRYLIKTRGQQVTLSCSPISGHRSVSWYQQTPGQGLQFLFEYFSETQRNKGNFPGRFSGRQFSNSRSEMNVSTLELGDSALYLCASSGGTGGRETYTFGSGTRLTVV.

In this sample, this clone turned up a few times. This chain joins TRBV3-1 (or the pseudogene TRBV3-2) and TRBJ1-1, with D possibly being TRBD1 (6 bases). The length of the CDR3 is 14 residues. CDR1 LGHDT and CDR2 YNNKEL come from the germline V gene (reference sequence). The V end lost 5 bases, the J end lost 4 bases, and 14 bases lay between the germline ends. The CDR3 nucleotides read TGTGCCAGCAGCTTACGGGGGGCGGGCACTGAAGCTTTCTTT. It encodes CASSLRGAGTEAFF.

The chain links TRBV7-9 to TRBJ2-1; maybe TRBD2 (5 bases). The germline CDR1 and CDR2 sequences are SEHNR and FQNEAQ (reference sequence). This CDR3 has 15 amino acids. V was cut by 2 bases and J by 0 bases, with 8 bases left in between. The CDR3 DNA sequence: TGTGCCAGCAGCTTAAGAGCGGACTCCTACAATGAGCAGTTCTTC. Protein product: CASSLRADSYNEQFF.

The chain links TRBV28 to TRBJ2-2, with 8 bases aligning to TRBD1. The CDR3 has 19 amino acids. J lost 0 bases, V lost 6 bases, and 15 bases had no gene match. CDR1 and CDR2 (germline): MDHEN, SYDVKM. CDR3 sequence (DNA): TGTGCCAGCAGCTCAAAAACGTTAGGACAGGGAACGAACACCGGGGAGCTGTTTTTT. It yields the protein CASSSKTLGQGTNTGELFF.

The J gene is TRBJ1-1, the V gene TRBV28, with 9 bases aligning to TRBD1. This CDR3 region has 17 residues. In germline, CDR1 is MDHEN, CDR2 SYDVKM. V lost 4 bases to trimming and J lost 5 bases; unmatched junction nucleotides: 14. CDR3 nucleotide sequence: TGTGCCAGCAGTTCCACCCCCGGGACAGGGAGTCGGACTGAAGCTTTCTTT. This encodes CASSSTPGTGSRTEAFF.

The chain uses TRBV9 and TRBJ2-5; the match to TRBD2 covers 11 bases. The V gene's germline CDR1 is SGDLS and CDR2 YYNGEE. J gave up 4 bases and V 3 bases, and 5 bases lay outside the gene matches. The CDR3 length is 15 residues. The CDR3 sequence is CASSGTSGRPETQYF. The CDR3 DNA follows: TGTGCCAGCAGCGGAACTAGCGGGAGACCAGAGACCCAGTACTTC.

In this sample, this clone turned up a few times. CDR3 bases: TGTGCCAGCTCACCAACGAGCATTCGGGAGACCCAGTACTTC. Protein sequence: CASSPTSIRETQYF. This chain joins TRBV18 and TRBJ2-5; D unclear. The V end was cut by 2 bases, the J end by 5 bases, with 12 bases between. This CDR3 contains 14 residues. The V gene's germline CDR1 is KGHSH and CDR2 LQKENI.

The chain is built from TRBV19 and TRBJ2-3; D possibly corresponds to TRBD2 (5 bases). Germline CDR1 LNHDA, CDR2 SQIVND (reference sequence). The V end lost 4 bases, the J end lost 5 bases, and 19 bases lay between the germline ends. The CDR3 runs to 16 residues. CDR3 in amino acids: CASSRRRGFLGDTQYF. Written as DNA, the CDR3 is TGTGCCAGTAGTAGACGAAGAGGGTTCTTGGGAGATACGCAGTATTTT.

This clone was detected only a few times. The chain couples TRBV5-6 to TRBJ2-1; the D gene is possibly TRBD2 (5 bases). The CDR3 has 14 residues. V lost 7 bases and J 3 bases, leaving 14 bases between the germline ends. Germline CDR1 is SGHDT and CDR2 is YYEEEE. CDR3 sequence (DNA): TGTGCCAGCTCCGATCGGGGTAGCTACAATGAGCAGTTCTTC. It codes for CASSDRGSYNEQFF. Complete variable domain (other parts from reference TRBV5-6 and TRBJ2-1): DAGVTQSPTHLIKTRGQQVTLRCSPKSGHDTVSWYQQALGQGPQFIFQYYEEEERQRGNFPDRFSGHQFPNYSSELNVNALLLGDSALYLCASSDRGSYNEQFFGPGTRLTVL.

The CDR3: CAISEGGSSTNYGYTF. For the CDR3, the DNA is TGTGCCATCAGTGAGGGCGGCAGCAGCACTAACTATGGCTACACCTTC. V gene TRBV10-3 combines with J gene TRBJ1-2; D uncertain. The CDR3 has 16 amino acids. V was pared by 2 bases and J by 0 bases, with 13 bases between. Germline CDR1 reads ENHRY; CDR2 reads SYGVKD.